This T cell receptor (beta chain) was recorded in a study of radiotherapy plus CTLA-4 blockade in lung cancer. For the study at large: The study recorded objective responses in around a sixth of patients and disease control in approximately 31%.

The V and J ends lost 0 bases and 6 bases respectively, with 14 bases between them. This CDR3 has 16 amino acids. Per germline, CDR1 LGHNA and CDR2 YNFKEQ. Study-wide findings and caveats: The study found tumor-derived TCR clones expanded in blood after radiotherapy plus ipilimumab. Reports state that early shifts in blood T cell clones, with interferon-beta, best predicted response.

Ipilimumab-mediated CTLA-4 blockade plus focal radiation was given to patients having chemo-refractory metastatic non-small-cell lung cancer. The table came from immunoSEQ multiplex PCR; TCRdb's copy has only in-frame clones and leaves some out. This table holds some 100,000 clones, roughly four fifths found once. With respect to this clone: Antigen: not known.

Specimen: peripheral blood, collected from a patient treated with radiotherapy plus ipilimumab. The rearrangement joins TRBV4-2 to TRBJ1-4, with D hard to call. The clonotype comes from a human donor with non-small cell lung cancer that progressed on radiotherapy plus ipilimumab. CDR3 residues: CASSQEGAASHEKLFF. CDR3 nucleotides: TGTGCCAGCAGCCAAGAAGGAGCGGCGTCCCATGAAAAACTGTTTTTT.